What follows describes a single T cell receptor beta chain. What it binds is not known. Once graft tissue had been processed, intraepithelial and lamina propria lymphocytes were released. Sequencing was performed with immunoSEQ multiplex PCR; in TCRdb, only in-frame clones are kept and a portion is missing. The repertoire holds tens of thousands of clones, with roughly four fifths as singletons. Germline V CDR1 and CDR2: SEHNR, FQNEAQ (reference sequence). The CDR3 runs 13 residues. V was clipped by 3 bases and J by 6 bases, with 9 bases between them. The data were obtained in a study of graft-versus-host responses after intestinal transplantation. Overall study context: Among the recipients, all got anti-thymocyte globulin induction and then tacrolimus and steroids for roughly three years.

Findings of the study overall: GvH clones surfaced in recipient marrow, some emerging earlier in ileum or blood. When patients had graft-donor T cell macrochimerism, their allografts held high graft-versus-host to host-versus-graft clonal ratios.

Here the sequenced sample was ileum tissue, taken 12 days after intestinal transplant. The chain links TRBV7-9 to TRBJ2-1; D ambiguous. The sequence came from a human patient who received an intestinal transplant, so some T cells may come from the graft donor. CDR3 amino acids: CASSFPPSNEQFF. In DNA, the CDR3 is TGTGCCAGCAGCTTCCCCCCCAGCAATGAGCAGTTCTTC.